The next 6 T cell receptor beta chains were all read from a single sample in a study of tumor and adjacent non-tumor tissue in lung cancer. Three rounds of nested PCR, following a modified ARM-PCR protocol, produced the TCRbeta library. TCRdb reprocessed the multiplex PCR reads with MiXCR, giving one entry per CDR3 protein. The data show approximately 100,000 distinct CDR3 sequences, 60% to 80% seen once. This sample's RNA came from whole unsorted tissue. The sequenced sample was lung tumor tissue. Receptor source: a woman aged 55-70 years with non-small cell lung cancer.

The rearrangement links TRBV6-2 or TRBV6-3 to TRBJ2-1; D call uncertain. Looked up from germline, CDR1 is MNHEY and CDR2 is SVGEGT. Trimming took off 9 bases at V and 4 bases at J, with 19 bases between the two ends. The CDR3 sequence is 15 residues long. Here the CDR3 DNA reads TGTGCCAGTAGCCAAAGACTGGAAGGTTACAATGAGCAGTTCTTC. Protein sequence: CASSQRLEGYNEQFF.

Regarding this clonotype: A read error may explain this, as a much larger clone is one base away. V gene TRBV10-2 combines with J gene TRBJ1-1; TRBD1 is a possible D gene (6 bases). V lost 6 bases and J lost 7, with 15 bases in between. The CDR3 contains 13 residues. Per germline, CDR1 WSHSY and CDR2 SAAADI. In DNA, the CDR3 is TGCGCCAGCAGAACAGGGCGTCAACTTGAAGCTTTCTTT. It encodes CASRTGRQLEAFF.

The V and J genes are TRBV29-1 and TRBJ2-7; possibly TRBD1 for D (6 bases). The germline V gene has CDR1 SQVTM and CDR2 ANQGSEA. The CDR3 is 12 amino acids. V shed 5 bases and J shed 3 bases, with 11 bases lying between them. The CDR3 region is CSVNGDNYEQYF. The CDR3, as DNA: TGCAGCGTTAACGGGGACAACTACGAGCAGTACTTC.

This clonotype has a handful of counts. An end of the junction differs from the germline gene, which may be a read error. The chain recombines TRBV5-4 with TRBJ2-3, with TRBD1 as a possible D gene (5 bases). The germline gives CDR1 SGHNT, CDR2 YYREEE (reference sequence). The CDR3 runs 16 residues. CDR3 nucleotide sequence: TGTACCAGCAGCTTTGGGGCTATGACTGGCACAGATACGCAGTATTTT. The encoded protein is CTSSFGAMTGTDTQYF.

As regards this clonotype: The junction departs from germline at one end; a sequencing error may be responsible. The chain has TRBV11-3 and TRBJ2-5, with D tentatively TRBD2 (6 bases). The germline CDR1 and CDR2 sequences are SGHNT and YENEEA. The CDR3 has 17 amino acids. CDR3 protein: CAISTKGGGVYQETQYF. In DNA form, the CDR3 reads TGTGCCATCAGCACCAAAGGTGGAGGGGTTTACCAAGAGACACAGTACTTC.

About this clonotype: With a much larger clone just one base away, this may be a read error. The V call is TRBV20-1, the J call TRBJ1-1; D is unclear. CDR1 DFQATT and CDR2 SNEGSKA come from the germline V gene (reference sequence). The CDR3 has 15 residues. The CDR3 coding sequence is TGCAGTGCTAGCGACGGGCAAGAAGGGCCCACTGAACCTTTCTTT. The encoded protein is CSASDGQEGPTEPFF.